These 2 T cell receptor beta chains were all obtained from the same sample, sequenced in a study of cytomegalovirus exposure and HLA in healthy donors (dated by TCRdb to the late 2010s). The method was the immunoSEQ multiplex PCR assay. For the multiplex PCR, a mixture combining 60 forward primers for TCR Vbeta segments and 13 reverse primers for TCR Jbeta segments was used. The table was pulled from immuneACCESS by TCRdb, which kept in-frame rearrangements only. Such tables lose some clones; where checked, under half of the loss comes from unresolved V genes, and the rest has no known cause. This sample lists some 140,000 clones; around 75% were detected once. Of the sample, 2.5% to 3.5% is held by the ten largest clones. Source material: PBMCs. The receptor source for this set is a female donor in good health and CMV-seronegative.

V gene TRBV6-1 combines with J gene TRBJ2-7; 8 bases map to TRBD1. This CDR3 has 16 amino acids. V lost 4 bases and J lost 1; bases outside the gene matches: 9. CDR1 is MNHNS, CDR2 SASEGT, per germline. In DNA form, the CDR3 reads TGTGCCAGCAGTGCTTACGGACAGGGCTTATCCTACGAGCAGTACTTC. Its protein product is CASSAYGQGLSYEQYF.

This rearrangement joins TRBV19 to TRBJ2-5, with TRBD2 matching over 11 bases. The length of the CDR3 is 15 residues. Germline values: CDR1 LNHDA, CDR2 SQIVND (reference sequence). V gave up 6 bases and J gave up 5 bases; unmatched junction bases: 8. CDR3: CASRVAGGQGETQYF. CDR3 in DNA: TGTGCCAGTAGAGTAGCGGGAGGGCAGGGCGAGACCCAGTACTTC.